These 9 T cell receptor beta chains originate from one sample sequenced in a study of cytomegalovirus exposure and HLA in healthy donors. Primers: 60 Vbeta forward and 13 Jbeta reverse. Data came from immunoSEQ multiplex PCR; TCRdb stores just in-frame clones and leaves some out. This sample lists some 46,000 clones; its ten largest clones have around 1.7%. The sample taken for sequencing was PBMCs. The origin of the receptors is a woman between 25 and 40 years old in good health and CMV-seronegative.

V and J are TRBV7-8 and TRBJ1-2, with 9 nucleotides matching TRBD1. With V trimmed by 5 bases and J by 12 bases, 10 bases remained unmatched. Germline CDR1 SGHVS, CDR2 FQNEAQ. This CDR3 is 13 amino acids long. CDR3 nucleotide sequence: TGTGCCAGCAGCAACAGGGGGCTAGCTGCGAACACCTTC. It yields the protein CASSNRGLAANTF.

In DNA, the CDR3 is TGTGCCAGCAGTCTCGACAGGGGCTCCTACAATGAGCAGTTCTTC. Its protein product is CASSLDRGSYNEQFF. The rearrangement joins TRBV11-3 to TRBJ2-1, with TRBD1 matching over 8 bases. The CDR3 length is 15 residues. CDR1 is SGHNT, CDR2 YENEEA, per germline. V shed 6 bases, J shed 0 bases, and the junction held 4 bases outside the gene matches.

CDR3 amino acids: CAWSRGTGTQPQHF. CDR3 DNA: TGTGCCTGGAGTAGGGGGACAGGGACTCAGCCCCAGCATTTT. The chain carries TRBV30 and TRBJ1-5; TRBD1 matches 9 bases. J gave up 6 bases and V 2 bases, and 5 bases lay outside the gene matches. The germline V gene encodes CDR1 GTSNPN and CDR2 SVGIG (reference sequence). The CDR3 is 14 amino acids. Filled out from reference TRBV30 and TRBJ1-5, the complete variable domain reads SQTIHQWPATLVQPVGSPLSLECTVEGTSNPNLYWYRQAAGRGLQLLFYSVGIGQISSEVPQNLSASRPQDRQFILSSKKLLLSDSGFYLCAWSRGTGTQPQHFGDGTRLSIL.

This chain joins TRBV5-1 and TRBJ2-2; 9 bases map to TRBD2. Looked up from germline, CDR1 is SGHRS and CDR2 is YFSETQ. The CDR3 consists of 16 residues. The ends lost 4 bases at V and 2 bases at J; junction bases unmatched: 6. The CDR3 DNA sequence: TGCGCCAGCAGCGGGGGGACTAGCAGAAACACCGGGGAGCTGTTTTTT. Its translation: CASSGGTSRNTGELFF.

This rearrangement joins TRBV7-9 to TRBJ2-3; 10 positions match TRBD2. V lost 5 bases to trimming and J lost 4 bases; unmatched junction nucleotides: 9. The CDR3 loop spans 16 amino acids. Germline CDR1 is SEHNR and CDR2 is FQNEAQ (reference sequence). CDR3 coding DNA: TGTGCCAGCAGCCCCGTGCTAGCGGGAGTGTCAGATACGCAGTATTTT. It translates to CASSPVLAGVSDTQYF.

The chain combines TRBV13 with TRBJ1-2; D is possibly TRBD1 (5 bases). The CDR3 covers 13 residues. V was trimmed by 3 bases and J by 2 bases, leaving 7 bases between them. Germline V gives CDR1 PRHDT, CDR2 FYEKMQ (reference sequence). The CDR3 nucleotides are TGTGCCAGCAGCTTCGGGGGGAACTATGGCTACACCTTC. This translates into CASSFGGNYGYTF.

This chain links TRBV30 with TRBJ2-5; TRBD2 aligns across 7 bases. Germline trimming cut 5 bases from V and 4 bases from J; bases unmatched to any gene: 13. Germline-derived CDR1 and CDR2 are GTSNPN and SVGIG (reference sequence). CDR3 length equals 15 residues. The CDR3 reads CAWGAYGLDRETQYF. The CDR3 DNA is TGTGCCTGGGGGGCCTACGGACTAGACCGAGAGACCCAGTACTTC. Full variable domain (remainder filled in from reference TRBV30 and TRBJ2-5): SQTIHQWPATLVQPVGSPLSLECTVEGTSNPNLYWYRQAAGRGLQLLFYSVGIGQISSEVPQNLSASRPQDRQFILSSKKLLLSDSGFYLCAWGAYGLDRETQYFGPGTRLLVL.

This chain uses TRBV18 with TRBJ2-1; 14 bases are a match to TRBD2. This CDR3 is built from 15 residues. The V segment lost 5 bases and the J segment 8 bases; nucleotides outside the gene matches: 5. CDR1 KGHSH and CDR2 LQKENI come from the germline V gene. CDR3 sequence (DNA): TGTGCCAGCTCATCCGGGGGACTAGCGGGAGATGAGCAGTTCTTC. Translating it yields CASSSGGLAGDEQFF.

The CDR3 sequence is CARESGNTEAFF. DNA for the CDR3: TGTGCCAGGGAATCAGGTAACACTGAAGCTTTCTTT. The chain employs TRBV2 and TRBJ1-1; D unclear. CDR1 and CDR2 from the germline V gene are SNHLY and FYNNEI. The CDR3 extends over 12 amino acids. V was cut by 9 bases and J by 2 bases, with 10 bases left in between.